In this sample, the clone carrying this T cell receptor (beta chain) turned up once. Its cognate antigen is unknown. Incorporated into the TCR beta cDNA libraries were unique molecular identifiers, which served to reduce PCR and sequencing biases. cDNA molecules numbering 400,000 to 550,000 came from roughly 1 to 10 million T cells. TCRdb ran MiXCR on the PCR reads and lists one entry per CDR3 protein. This table has hundreds of thousands of distinct CDR3 sequences, 44% appearing once. The CDR3 is 15 amino acids. Germline CDR1 reads SGHRS; CDR2 reads YFSETQ. Germline trimming cut 0 bases from V and 5 bases from J; bases unmatched to any gene: 7. These data come from a study of post-analysis software for immune sequencing data. Study-wide results and caveats: Included in a set of about five TRBV segments more frequent in patients than controls were TRBV5-6, TRBV5-1 and TRBV20-1.

Sequencing was done on a sample of blood. The V gene is TRBV5-1, the J gene TRBJ2-5; 7 bases agree with TRBD1. This receptor was obtained from a girl between 10 and 17 years old with multiple sclerosis. The CDR3 region is CASSLEGARGETQYF. In DNA form, the CDR3 reads TGCGCCAGCAGCTTGGAGGGGGCGCGCGGGGAGACCCAGTACTTC.